This T cell receptor beta chain was obtained from a study of T-cell memory formation after mild COVID-19. This clonotype was seen repeatedly, ten times or more. MiXCR, run by TCRdb on the 5' RACE reads, gives a single entry per CDR3 protein. The sample has approximately 260,000 distinct CDR3 sequences, around 17% seen once. Germline trimming cut 7 bases from V and 2 bases from J; bases unmatched to any gene: 7. The CDR3 length is 14 residues. Germline loops: CDR1 SGHTA, CDR2 FQGNSA. Sequenced sample: PBMCs or a T cell subset sorted from them (not recorded which). The chain recombines TRBV7-2 with TRBJ2-5; 7 nucleotides agree with TRBD1. The TCR originated in a man younger than 30 who had mild COVID-19 (a few samples of this study predate the infection). Cell type and time point are not known. The CDR3 region is CASNRGQAQETQYF. The CDR3 bases are TGTGCCAGCAACCGTGGACAGGCTCAAGAGACCCAGTACTTC.